The T cell receptor beta chain under discussion was sequenced for a study of patients and donors after allogeneic stem cell transplantation. In this sample, this clonotype turned up many times. TCRdb analysed the RT-PCR reads with MiXCR anew, one entry per CDR3 protein. The repertoire holds hundreds of thousands of distinct CDR3 sequences, with about a sixth as singletons. V was shortened by 5 bases and J by 3 bases, with 7 bases between the two germline ends. CDR3 length: 13 residues. Germline V lookup: CDR1 KGHDR, CDR2 SFDVKD. J is TRBJ2-1 and V is TRBV24-1; D not certain. Material: blood, either unsorted or a sorted T cell fraction (not recorded which). The clonotype was recovered from a human donor who was either an allogeneic HSCT recipient or a stem cell or donor lymphocyte infusion donor (not recorded which). It is not recorded whose cells these are; they may come from a transplant donor. CDR3 in amino acids: CATSGPDYNEQFF. CDR3 nucleotides: TGTGCCACCAGTGGTCCAGACTACAATGAGCAGTTCTTC.